The 3 T cell receptor beta chains listed next were all sequenced from one sample in a study of shared clonotypes between healthy human individuals. Selected positively for CCR7 and CD45RO-negative, naive CD8 cells excluded terminally differentiated effector memory CD45RA+ cells. The method was immunoSEQ multiplex PCR; TCRdb's version includes in-frame clones alone and lacks a portion of them. The sample has 800,000 or so clones, 90% to 97% seen once. What was sequenced was naive CD8+ T cells sorted from blood. The origin of the receptors is a man under 40 in good health.

The chain links TRBV28 to TRBJ2-7; 8 bases align to TRBD1. The CDR3 totals 16 residues. CDR1 and CDR2 (germline): MDHEN, SYDVKM. Germline trimming cut 6 bases from V and 1 base from J; bases unmatched to any gene: 11. The CDR3 protein is CASSDQDRAKSYEQYF. The CDR3 DNA reads as TGTGCCAGCAGCGATCAGGACAGGGCGAAGTCCTACGAGCAGTACTTC.

The V gene is TRBV6-6, the J gene TRBJ2-7; a weak D match, TRBD1 (5 bases). Germline loops: CDR1 MNHNY, CDR2 SVGAGI (reference sequence). V was trimmed by 6 bases and J by 5 bases, leaving 20 bases between them. The CDR3 extends over 15 amino acids. CDR3 protein: CASRPRPNLGDEQYF. CDR3 nucleotide sequence: TGTGCCAGCAGGCCTCGCCCCAATTTAGGGGACGAGCAGTACTTC.

The genes are TRBV5-4 and TRBJ1-2; weak D call: TRBD1 (6 bases). Germline lookup yields CDR1 SGHNT and CDR2 YYREEE (reference sequence). CDR3 size: 13 residues. V dropped 4 bases and J dropped 7 bases, with 14 bases sitting between them. The CDR3 spells CASSRLTGFGYTF. The CDR3 bases are TGTGCCAGCAGCCGATTAACAGGGTTTGGCTACACCTTC. The whole variable domain, remainder taken from reference TRBV5-4 and TRBJ1-2, is ETGVTQSPTHLIKTRGQQVTLRCSSQSGHNTVSWYQQALGQGPQFIFQYYREEENGRGNFPPRFSGLQFPNYSSELNVNALELDDSALYLCASSRLTGFGYTFGSGTRLTVV.